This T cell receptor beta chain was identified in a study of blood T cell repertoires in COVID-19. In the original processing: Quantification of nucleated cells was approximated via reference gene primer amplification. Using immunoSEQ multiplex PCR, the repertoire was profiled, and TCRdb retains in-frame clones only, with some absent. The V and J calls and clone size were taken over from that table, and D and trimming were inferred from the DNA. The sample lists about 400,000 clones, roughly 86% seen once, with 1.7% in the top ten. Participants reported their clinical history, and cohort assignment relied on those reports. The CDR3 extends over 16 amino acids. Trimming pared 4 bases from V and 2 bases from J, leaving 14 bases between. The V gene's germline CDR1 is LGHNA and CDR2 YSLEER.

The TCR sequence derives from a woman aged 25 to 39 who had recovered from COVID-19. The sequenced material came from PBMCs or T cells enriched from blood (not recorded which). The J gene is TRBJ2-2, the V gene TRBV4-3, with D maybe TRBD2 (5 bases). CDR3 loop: CASSLRAGLNTGELFF. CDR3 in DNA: TGCGCCAGCAGCCTGCGGGCCGGATTAAACACCGGGGAGCTGTTTTTT.